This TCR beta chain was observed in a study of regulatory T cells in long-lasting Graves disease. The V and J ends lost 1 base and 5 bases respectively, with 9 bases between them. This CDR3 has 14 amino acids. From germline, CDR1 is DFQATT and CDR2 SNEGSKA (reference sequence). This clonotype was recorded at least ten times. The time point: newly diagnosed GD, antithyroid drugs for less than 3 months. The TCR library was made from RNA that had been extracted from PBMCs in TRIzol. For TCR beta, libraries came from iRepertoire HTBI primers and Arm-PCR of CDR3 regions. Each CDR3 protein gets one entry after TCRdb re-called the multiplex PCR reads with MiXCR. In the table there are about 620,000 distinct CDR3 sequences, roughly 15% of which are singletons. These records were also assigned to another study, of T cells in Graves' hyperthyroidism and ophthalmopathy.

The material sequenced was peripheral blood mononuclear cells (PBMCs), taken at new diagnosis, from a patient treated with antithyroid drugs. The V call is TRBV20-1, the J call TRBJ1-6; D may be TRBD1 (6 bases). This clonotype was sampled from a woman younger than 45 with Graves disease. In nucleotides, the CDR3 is TGCAGTGCTAGAGCGGACAGCCATAATTCACCCCTCCACTTT. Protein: CSARADSHNSPLHF.